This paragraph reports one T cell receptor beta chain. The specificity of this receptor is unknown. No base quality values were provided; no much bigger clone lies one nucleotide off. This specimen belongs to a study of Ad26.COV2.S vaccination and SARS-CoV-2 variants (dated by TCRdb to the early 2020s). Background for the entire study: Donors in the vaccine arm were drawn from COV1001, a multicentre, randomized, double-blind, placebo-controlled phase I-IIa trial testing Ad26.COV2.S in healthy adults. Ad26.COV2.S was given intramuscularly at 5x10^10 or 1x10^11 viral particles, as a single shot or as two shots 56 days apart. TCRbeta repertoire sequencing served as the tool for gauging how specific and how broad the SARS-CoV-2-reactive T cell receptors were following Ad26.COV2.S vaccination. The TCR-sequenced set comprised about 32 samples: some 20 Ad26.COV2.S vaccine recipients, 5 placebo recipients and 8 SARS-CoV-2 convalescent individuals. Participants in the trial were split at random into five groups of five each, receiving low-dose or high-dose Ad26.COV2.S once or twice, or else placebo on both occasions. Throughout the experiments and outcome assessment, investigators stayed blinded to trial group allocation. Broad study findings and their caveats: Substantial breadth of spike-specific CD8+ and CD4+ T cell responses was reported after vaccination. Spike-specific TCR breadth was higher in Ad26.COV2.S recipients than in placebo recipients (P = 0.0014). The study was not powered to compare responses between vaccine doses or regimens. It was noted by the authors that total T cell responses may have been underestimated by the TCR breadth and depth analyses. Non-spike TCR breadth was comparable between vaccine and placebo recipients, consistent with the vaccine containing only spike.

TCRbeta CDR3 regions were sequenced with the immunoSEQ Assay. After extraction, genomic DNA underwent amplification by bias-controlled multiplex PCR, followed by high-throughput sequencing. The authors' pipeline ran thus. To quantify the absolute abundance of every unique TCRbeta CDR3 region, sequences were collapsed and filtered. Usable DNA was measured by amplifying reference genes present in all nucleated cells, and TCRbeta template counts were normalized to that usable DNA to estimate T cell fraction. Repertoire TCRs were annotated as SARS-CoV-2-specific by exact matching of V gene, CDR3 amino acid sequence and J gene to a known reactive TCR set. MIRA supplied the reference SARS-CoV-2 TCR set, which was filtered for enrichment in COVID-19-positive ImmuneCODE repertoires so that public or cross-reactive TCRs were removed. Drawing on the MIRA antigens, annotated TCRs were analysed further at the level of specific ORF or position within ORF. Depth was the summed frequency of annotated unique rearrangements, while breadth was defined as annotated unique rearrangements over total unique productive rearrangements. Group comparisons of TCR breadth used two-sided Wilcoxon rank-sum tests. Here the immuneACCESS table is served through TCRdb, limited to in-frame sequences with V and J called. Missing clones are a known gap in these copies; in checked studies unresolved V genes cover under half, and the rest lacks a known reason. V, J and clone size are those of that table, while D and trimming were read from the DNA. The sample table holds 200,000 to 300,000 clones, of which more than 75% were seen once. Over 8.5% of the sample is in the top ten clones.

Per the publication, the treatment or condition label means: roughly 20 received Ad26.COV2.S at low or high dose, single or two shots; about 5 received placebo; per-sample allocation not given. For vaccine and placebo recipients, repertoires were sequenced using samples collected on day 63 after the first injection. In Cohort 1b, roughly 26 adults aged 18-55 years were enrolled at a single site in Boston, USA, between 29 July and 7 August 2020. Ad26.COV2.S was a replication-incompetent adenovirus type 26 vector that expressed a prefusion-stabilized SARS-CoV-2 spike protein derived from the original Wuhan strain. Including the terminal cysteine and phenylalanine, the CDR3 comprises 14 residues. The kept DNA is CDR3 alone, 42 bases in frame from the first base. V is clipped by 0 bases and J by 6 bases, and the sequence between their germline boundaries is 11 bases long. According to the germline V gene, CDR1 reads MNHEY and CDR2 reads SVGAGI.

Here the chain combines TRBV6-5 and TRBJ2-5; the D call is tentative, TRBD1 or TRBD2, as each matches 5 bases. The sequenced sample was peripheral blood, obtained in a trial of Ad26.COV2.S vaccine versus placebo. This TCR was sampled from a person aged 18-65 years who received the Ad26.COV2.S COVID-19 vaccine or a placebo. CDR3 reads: CASSYSRGEQTQYF. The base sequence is TGTGCCAGCAGTTACTCGAGAGGGGAGCAGACCCAGTACTTC.